Listed below are T cell receptor beta chains from one sample, sequenced in a study of cytomegalovirus exposure and HLA in healthy donors. Clones were read by immunoSEQ multiplex PCR, and TCRdb kept only the in-frame ones, dropping some. The data show 150,000 to 200,000 clones, around 86% seen once. Sequencing was done on a sample of PBMCs. These receptor sequences come from a woman aged 18-29 years in good health and CMV-seronegative. The CDR3 runs from the conserved cysteine through the conserved F or W. The order of the fields is V gene, CDR3 length, clone size, D gene, J gene, CDR3 DNA, CDR3 protein. D genes are given only for firm matches. Clone size is given for some rows only: seen once, a few or many times, or a class if the clone is expanded.

v_call: TRBV10-2; cdr3_length: 16; clone_size: NA; d_call: NA; j_call: TRBJ2-2; cdr3_nt: TGCGCCAGCAGTGAGGCCTCTAGCCGAAACACCGGGGAGCTGTTTTTT; cdr3_aa: CASSEASSRNTGELFF
v_call: TRBV10-3; cdr3_length: 15; clone_size: NA; d_call: NA; j_call: TRBJ2-1; cdr3_nt: TGTGCCGTCTCTGGGGGGACAGTCTCCTACAATGAGCAGTTCTTC; cdr3_aa: CAVSGGTVSYNEQFF
v_call: TRBV6-4; cdr3_length: 13; clone_size: NA; d_call: NA; j_call: TRBJ1-4; cdr3_nt: TGTGCCAGCAGCGGACACGCTAATGAAAAACTGTTTTTT; cdr3_aa: CASSGHANEKLFF
v_call: TRBV5-1; cdr3_length: 14; clone_size: NA; d_call: NA; j_call: TRBJ1-2; cdr3_nt: TGCGCCAGCAGCCCGGGAGGGGGGCTCCCAGGCTACACCTTC; cdr3_aa: CASSPGGGLPGYTF
v_call: TRBV9; cdr3_length: 13; clone_size: NA; d_call: NA; j_call: TRBJ2-7; cdr3_nt: TGTGCCAGCAGCGTAGGTCCCAGCTACGAGCAGTACTTC; cdr3_aa: CASSVGPSYEQYF
v_call: TRBV7-2; cdr3_length: 15; clone_size: NA; d_call: NA; j_call: TRBJ1-1; cdr3_nt: TGTGCCAGCAGCTTAGACGCGTTGGTGAACACTGAAGCTTTCTTT; cdr3_aa: CASSLDALVNTEAFF
v_call: TRBV5-6; cdr3_length: 15; clone_size: NA; d_call: TRBD2; j_call: TRBJ2-4; cdr3_nt: TGTGCCAGCAGCTTTCCTAGCGGGGGGGAAAACATTCAGTACTTC; cdr3_aa: CASSFPSGGENIQYF
v_call: TRBV6-1; cdr3_length: 13; clone_size: NA; d_call: NA; j_call: TRBJ1-2; cdr3_nt: TGTGCCAGCAGTGAAACCCAGGAATATGGCTACACCTTC; cdr3_aa: CASSETQEYGYTF
v_call: TRBV19; cdr3_length: 11; clone_size: NA; d_call: NA; j_call: TRBJ1-2; cdr3_nt: TGTGCCAGCGGACAGCGTCGAGGCTACACCTTC; cdr3_aa: CASGQRRGYTF
v_call: TRBV27; cdr3_length: 12; clone_size: NA; d_call: TRBD1; j_call: TRBJ1-2; cdr3_nt: TGTGCCAGCAGGGAGGGGGCAGATGGCTACACCTTC; cdr3_aa: CASREGADGYTF
v_call: TRBV7-8; cdr3_length: 16; clone_size: NA; d_call: NA; j_call: TRBJ2-2; cdr3_nt: TGTGCCAGCAGCTTAGGGGGGCCAGGGACCACCGGGGAGCTGTTTTTT; cdr3_aa: CASSLGGPGTTGELFF
v_call: TRBV30; cdr3_length: 14; clone_size: NA; d_call: NA; j_call: TRBJ1-3; cdr3_nt: TGTGCCTGGAGTCCTCTGGCAGTCGGAAACACCATATATTTT; cdr3_aa: CAWSPLAVGNTIYF
v_call: TRBV7-6; cdr3_length: 16; clone_size: NA; d_call: TRBD1; j_call: TRBJ1-2; cdr3_nt: TGTGCCAGCAGCACGACGCTACCAGGGGACAGTCGGGGCTACACCTTC; cdr3_aa: CASSTTLPGDSRGYTF
v_call: TRBV11-2; cdr3_length: 15; clone_size: NA; d_call: TRBD1; j_call: TRBJ2-1; cdr3_nt: TGTGCCAGCAGCTCCCCGGCACAGGGGGCCAATGAGCAGTTCTTC; cdr3_aa: CASSSPAQGANEQFF
v_call: TRBV30; cdr3_length: 11; clone_size: NA; d_call: NA; j_call: TRBJ2-1; cdr3_nt: TGTGCCTGGAGGGGGCACAATGAGCAGTTCTTC; cdr3_aa: CAWRGHNEQFF
v_call: TRBV6-5; cdr3_length: 14; clone_size: once; d_call: NA; j_call: TRBJ2-5; cdr3_nt: TGTGCCAGCAGTTACTCCCGACAAGGCGAGACCCAGTACTTC; cdr3_aa: CASSYSRQGETQYF
v_call: TRBV5-1; cdr3_length: 14; clone_size: once; d_call: NA; j_call: TRBJ1-1; cdr3_nt: TGCGCCAGCAGCTTGTTTCAGGATAGGACTGAAGCTTTCTTT; cdr3_aa: CASSLFQDRTEAFF
v_call: TRBV18; cdr3_length: 14; clone_size: NA; d_call: TRBD1; j_call: TRBJ1-2; cdr3_nt: TGTGCCAGCTCACTACAGGGGAGGTGGTATGGCTACACCTTC; cdr3_aa: CASSLQGRWYGYTF
v_call: TRBV30; cdr3_length: 13; clone_size: NA; d_call: NA; j_call: TRBJ2-7; cdr3_nt: TGTGCCTGGAGCCGGAACAGACCCCACGAGCAGTACTTC; cdr3_aa: CAWSRNRPHEQYF
v_call: TRBV19; cdr3_length: 13; clone_size: NA; d_call: NA; j_call: TRBJ2-7; cdr3_nt: TGTGCCAGTAGCCCGGGACTCCGATACGAGCAGTACTTC; cdr3_aa: CASSPGLRYEQYF
v_call: TRBV6-6; cdr3_length: 14; clone_size: once; d_call: NA; j_call: TRBJ2-5; cdr3_nt: TGTGCCAGCAGTCATGGACAGTCGACAGAGACCCAGTACTTC; cdr3_aa: CASSHGQSTETQYF
v_call: TRBV19; cdr3_length: 15; clone_size: NA; d_call: TRBD1; j_call: TRBJ1-4; cdr3_nt: TGTGCCAGTAGCGTCCAGGGGGCGGCTAATGAAAAACTGTTTTTT; cdr3_aa: CASSVQGAANEKLFF
v_call: TRBV11-2; cdr3_length: 16; clone_size: NA; d_call: NA; j_call: TRBJ2-3; cdr3_nt: TGTGCCAGCAGTCTAGACTTGGGGGCCTTTGGGGATACGCAGTATTTT; cdr3_aa: CASSLDLGAFGDTQYF
v_call: TRBV15; cdr3_length: 12; clone_size: NA; d_call: NA; j_call: TRBJ1-2; cdr3_nt: TGTGCCACCAGCAGAGACCGGGGTAGCTACACCTTC; cdr3_aa: CATSRDRGSYTF
v_call: TRBV15; cdr3_length: 14; clone_size: NA; d_call: NA; j_call: TRBJ2-7; cdr3_nt: TGTGCCACCAGTATCGGGAGAGGATCCTACGAGCAGTACTTC; cdr3_aa: CATSIGRGSYEQYF
v_call: TRBV5-1; cdr3_length: 14; clone_size: NA; d_call: NA; j_call: TRBJ1-1; cdr3_nt: TGCGCCAGCAGAGATCGACAGGTGAACACTGAAGCTTTCTTT; cdr3_aa: CASRDRQVNTEAFF
v_call: TRBV5-1; cdr3_length: 15; clone_size: NA; d_call: TRBD2; j_call: TRBJ2-1; cdr3_nt: TGCGCCAGCAGCTTGGCGGGCGGGGGAGTTACTGAGCAGTTCTTC; cdr3_aa: CASSLAGGGVTEQFF
v_call: TRBV2; cdr3_length: 14; clone_size: NA; d_call: NA; j_call: TRBJ2-7; cdr3_nt: TGTGCCAGCAGTCAACAGGGCTCTGGGGGCGAGCAGTACTTC; cdr3_aa: CASSQQGSGGEQYF
v_call: TRBV7-9; cdr3_length: 14; clone_size: NA; d_call: NA; j_call: TRBJ2-2; cdr3_nt: TGTGCCAGCAGCTTCGTGGGGGCCACCGGGGAGCTGTTTTTT; cdr3_aa: CASSFVGATGELFF
v_call: TRBV7-3; cdr3_length: 16; clone_size: NA; d_call: NA; j_call: TRBJ2-2; cdr3_nt: TGTGCCAGCTCCTTTCAGGGCGCTTCGAACACCGGGGAGCTGTTTTTT; cdr3_aa: CASSFQGASNTGELFF
v_call: TRBV10-3; cdr3_length: 16; clone_size: NA; d_call: TRBD1; j_call: TRBJ1-2; cdr3_nt: TGTGCCATCAGTGAGTTAGGGACAGGTCCTAACTATGGCTACACCTTC; cdr3_aa: CAISELGTGPNYGYTF
v_call: TRBV28; cdr3_length: 16; clone_size: NA; d_call: TRBD1; j_call: TRBJ2-1; cdr3_nt: TGTGCCAGCAGCCCATCCGGGACAGGGGCCTACAATGAGCAGTTCTTC; cdr3_aa: CASSPSGTGAYNEQFF
v_call: TRBV2; cdr3_length: 15; clone_size: NA; d_call: NA; j_call: TRBJ1-5; cdr3_nt: TGTGCCAGCAGTGAGTTCGGGCGGGGGAATCAGCCCCAGCATTTT; cdr3_aa: CASSEFGRGNQPQHF